This T cell receptor beta chain was documented in a study of T cell responses to AZD1222 COVID-19 vaccine. Regarding the study as a whole: Receipt of two AZD1222 doses was followed by a rise in Spike-specific TCR breadth and depth.

Libraries were prepared by immunoSEQ multiplex PCR; TCRdb keeps only in-frame clonotypes and omits some of them. This sample has about 100,000 clones, with approximately 93% found just once. Turning to this clone: Antigen unknown.

CDR3 length: 20 residues. Between the trimmed V and J ends, which lost 0 bases and 4 bases, there was a span of 31 bases. Germline V gives CDR1 GTSNPN, CDR2 SVGIG (reference sequence). V usage is TRBV30 and J usage is TRBJ2-7; D is possibly TRBD1 (5 bases). Sequences were derived from peripheral blood, sampled on day 0 of AZD1222 vaccination. The source is an adult in good health. The CDR3 DNA reads as TGTGCCTGGAGTGTGCGCATTTCCGGCAGGGTGTTATGGGCGTCTTACGAGCAGTACTTC. It codes for CAWSVRISGRVLWASYEQYF.